Shown below are 18 T cell receptor beta chains from a single sample sequenced in a study of blood T cell repertoires in COVID-19. TCRdb's copy holds only in-frame clones and misses some; the assay was immunoSEQ multiplex PCR. In the table there are under 200,000 clones, around four fifths of which are singletons. Sequencing was performed on peripheral blood. The receptors shown here come from an older man with acute or convalescent COVID-19.

The chain couples TRBV18 to TRBJ1-6; D may be TRBD1 (6 bases). V lost 3 bases and J lost 8, with 14 bases in between. CDR1 and CDR2 (germline): KGHSH, LQKENI. The CDR3 extends over 15 amino acids. CDR3 residues: CASSPTGLGDSPLHF. Here the CDR3 DNA reads TGTGCCAGCTCACCCACAGGGTTGGGCGATTCACCCCTCCACTTT.

The V and J genes are TRBV5-5 and TRBJ2-2, with D possibly being TRBD2 (6 bases). The ends were cut back, 0 bases at V and 3 bases at J, with 9 bases in the middle. There are 15 residues in the CDR3. The germline V gene encodes CDR1 SGHKS and CDR2 YYEKEE (reference sequence). The CDR3 region is CASSLGEVDTGELFF. DNA for the CDR3: TGTGCCAGCAGCTTGGGGGAGGTGGACACCGGGGAGCTGTTTTTT.

The chain links TRBV7-9 to TRBJ1-2; TRBD1 matches 8 bases. The CDR3 loop spans 14 amino acids. The J segment lost 3 bases and the V segment lost 1 base, leaving 1 base of the junction unmatched. Germline V gene data show CDR1 as SEHNR and CDR2 as FQNEAQ (reference sequence). CDR3 coding DNA: TGTGCCAGCAGCTTAGACAGGGGGGACTATGGCTACACCTTC. Translation: CASSLDRGDYGYTF.

This clone was seen just once. This chain connects TRBV27 to TRBJ1-4, with 10 bases identical to TRBD1. This CDR3 is built from 17 residues. Germline V gene sequence: CDR1 MNHEY, CDR2 SMNVEV (reference sequence). J was trimmed by 0 bases and V by 3 bases; bases with no gene match: 4. The CDR3 DNA sequence: TGTGCCAGCAGTTTCTTCGGACAGGGGGCAACTAATGAAAAACTGTTTTTT. Residues: CASSFFGQGATNEKLFF.

The V gene is TRBV5-1, the J gene TRBJ1-1; 7 bases fit TRBD1. The CDR3 contains 14 residues. The germline V gene has CDR1 SGHRS and CDR2 YFSETQ. The trim removed 2 bases at V and 1 base at J, leaving 2 bases unmatched. The DNA for the CDR3 is TGCGCCAGCAGCTTCTACAGGGGGAACACTGAAGCTTTCTTT. Translation: CASSFYRGNTEAFF.

This clone was recorded a few times. This chain's CDR3 is CATSDGRGADTQYF. Written as DNA, the CDR3 is TGTGCCACCAGTGATGGGAGGGGAGCAGATACGCAGTATTTT. The J gene is TRBJ2-3, the V gene TRBV24-1, with 7 bases identical to TRBD2. The germline V gene encodes CDR1 KGHDR and CDR2 SFDVKD. The CDR3 sequence is 14 residues long. V lost 3 bases and J lost 4; bases outside the gene matches: 3.

V is TRBV3-1 (or the pseudogene TRBV3-2) and J is TRBJ2-5, with D uncertain. The CDR3 extends over 15 amino acids. V was trimmed by 1 base and J by 2 bases, leaving 11 bases between them. CDR1 LGHDT and CDR2 YNNKEL come from the germline V gene (reference sequence). CDR3 amino acids: CASSQAHYLQETQYF. The CDR3 coding sequence is TGTGCCAGCAGCCAAGCCCACTACCTACAAGAGACCCAGTACTTC.

The genes are TRBV18 and TRBJ1-5; 7 positions agree with TRBD1. In germline, CDR1 is KGHSH, CDR2 LQKENI. With 5 bases clipped from V and 1 base from J, the junction kept 11 bases outside the gene matches. This CDR3 has 17 residues. CDR3 sequence (DNA): TGTGCCAGCTCAGCTATGACAGGGCCGGCAAGCAATCAGCCCCAGCATTTT. It yields the protein CASSAMTGPASNQPQHF.

The V call is TRBV19, the J call TRBJ2-5; D call uncertain. The V and J ends lost 5 bases and 4 bases respectively, with 11 bases between them. The CDR3 spans 13 residues. CDR1 and CDR2 from the germline V gene are LNHDA and SQIVND (reference sequence). As DNA, the CDR3 is TGTGCCAGTAGTCTAACCTTGAGAGAGACCCAGTACTTC. This sequence encodes CASSLTLRETQYF.

The chain couples TRBV6-5 to TRBJ1-2, with a weak D call TRBD1 (6 bases). The CDR3 loop spans 15 amino acids. The germline V and J ends were trimmed by 1 base and 6 bases, with 15 bases remaining between them. From germline, CDR1 is MNHEY and CDR2 SVGAGI. The CDR3 DNA reads as TGTGCCAGCAGTTACTTACAGGGATTGGGGAATGGCTACACCTTC. It codes for CASSYLQGLGNGYTF.

The chain is built from TRBV21-1 and TRBJ1-6; the DNA was not used to check the table's D call, TRBD1. TRBV21-1 is a pseudogene segment. This CDR3 has 18 residues. CDR3 sequence: CASSKALDSSSYNSPLHF. For the CDR3, the DNA is TGTGCCAGCAGCAAAGCGCTAGACAGCAGCTCCTATAATTCACCCCTCCACTTT.

V is TRBV3-1 (or the pseudogene TRBV3-2) and J is TRBJ2-1; TRBD2 aligns across 14 bases. Trimming removed 4 bases from V and 4 bases from J; junction bases left unmatched: 0. This CDR3 is 15 amino acids long. The germline gives CDR1 LGHDT, CDR2 YNNKEL (reference sequence). The CDR3 is CASSRTSGGYNEQFF. CDR3 DNA sequence: TGTGCCAGCAGCCGGACTAGCGGGGGGTACAATGAGCAGTTCTTC.

This sequence joins TRBV27 and TRBJ2-3; TRBD2 aligns across 7 bases. The CDR3 covers 15 residues. Trimming took 5 bases from V and 4 from J; bases not matched to a gene: 9. The germline V gene encodes CDR1 MNHEY and CDR2 SMNVEV (reference sequence). As DNA, the CDR3 is TGTGCCAGCAGTGGAACTAGCGCGGGCGCAGATACGCAGTATTTT. Its translation is CASSGTSAGADTQYF.

V gene TRBV12-3 or TRBV12-4 combines with J gene TRBJ1-6, with D maybe TRBD1 (6 bases). The V and J ends lost 6 bases and 9 bases respectively, with 12 bases between them. The CDR3 has 13 residues. The CDR3: CASRPDRSSPLHF. The CDR3 DNA is TGTGCCAGCAGGCCTGACAGGTCTTCACCCCTCCACTTT.

This clone was seen a handful of times. The rearrangement uses TRBV7-8 and TRBJ2-7, with D unclear. V lost 3 bases and J 3 bases, leaving 15 bases between the germline ends. CDR3 length equals 15 residues. Germline V gene sequence: CDR1 SGHVS, CDR2 FQNEAQ. DNA for the CDR3: TGTGCCAGCAGCTTCAGTAAGGCGGTCCGCTACGAGCAGTACTTC. Amino acids: CASSFSKAVRYEQYF.

The chain employs TRBV10-1 and TRBJ1-6; D possibly corresponds to TRBD1 (6 bases). Germline CDR1 WNHNN, CDR2 SYGVQD (reference sequence). The V end was cut by 2 bases, the J end by 7 bases, with 12 bases between. The CDR3 is 15 residues long. The CDR3 region has the DNA TGCGCCAGCAGTGAGACAGGGCGAGGGAATTCACCCCTCCACTTT. Its protein is CASSETGRGNSPLHF.

V is TRBV7-2 and J is TRBJ2-5; D perhaps matches TRBD1 (6 bases). Germline CDR1 and CDR2: SGHTA and FQGNSA. The ends were cut back, 3 bases at V and 5 bases at J, with 16 bases in the middle. CDR3 length: 15 amino acids. CDR3 sequence (DNA): TGTGCCAGCAGCTTTATGACAGGTTTAGGGGAGACCCAGTACTTC. Translated: CASSFMTGLGETQYF.

This chain links TRBV7-8 with TRBJ1-1; tentatively, D is TRBD1 (6 bases). The CDR3 spans 14 residues. The V and J ends lost 1 base and 4 bases respectively, with 10 bases between them. The germline CDR1 and CDR2 sequences are SGHVS and FQNEAQ. In DNA, the CDR3 is TGTGCCAGCAGCTTAGTAATAGGGGGCACTGAAGCTTTCTTT. Amino acids: CASSLVIGGTEAFF.